This TCR beta chain was documented in a study of blood T cell repertoires in COVID-19. Across the study: Samples representing acute and convalescent COVID-19 were sourced from the United States, Italy and Spain. PBMCs, B-cell-depleted T cells, or T cells were the source of the cDNA or gDNA that made up the material.

Authors' methods: Counts of nucleated cells, estimated from reference gene primer amplification, were obtained. Method: immunoSEQ multiplex PCR; TCRdb's copy keeps in-frame clones and lacks some. Clonal size and the V and J genes are those of that table, whereas D and trimming came from the DNA. The table has about 210,000 clones, about 90% seen once. The germline CDR1 and CDR2 sequences are MGHRA and YSYEKL. This CDR3 comprises 15 residues. V lost 1 base, J lost 1 base, and 7 bases lay in between. The TCR comes from a man aged 25 to 40 with acute or convalescent COVID-19. The specimen was peripheral blood. V usage is TRBV4-1 and J usage is TRBJ2-2, with a tentative D call TRBD1 (6 bases). The DNA for the CDR3 is TGCGCCAGCAGCCAAGGGGGGCTGAACACCGGGGAGCTGTTTTTT. Its translation: CASSQGGLNTGELFF.